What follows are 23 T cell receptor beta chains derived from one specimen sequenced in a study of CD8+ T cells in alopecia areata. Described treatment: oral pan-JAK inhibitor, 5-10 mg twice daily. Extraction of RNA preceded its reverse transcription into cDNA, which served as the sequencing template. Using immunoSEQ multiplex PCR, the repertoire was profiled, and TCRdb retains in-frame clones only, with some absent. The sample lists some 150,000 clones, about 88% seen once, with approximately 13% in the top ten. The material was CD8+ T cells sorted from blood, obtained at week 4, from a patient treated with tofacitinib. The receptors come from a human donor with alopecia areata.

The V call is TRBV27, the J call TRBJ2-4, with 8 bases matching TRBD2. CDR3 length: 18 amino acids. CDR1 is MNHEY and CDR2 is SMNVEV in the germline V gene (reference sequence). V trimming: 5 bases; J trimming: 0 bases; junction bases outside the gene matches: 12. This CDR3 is CASSVVGLANLAKNIQYF. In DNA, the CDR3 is TGTGCCAGCAGTGTCGTCGGACTAGCCAACTTAGCCAAAAACATTCAGTACTTC.

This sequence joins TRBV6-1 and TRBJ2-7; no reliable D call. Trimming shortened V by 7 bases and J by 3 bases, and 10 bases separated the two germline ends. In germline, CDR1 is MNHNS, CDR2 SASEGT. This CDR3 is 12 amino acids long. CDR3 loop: CASTLADYEQYF. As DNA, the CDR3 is TGTGCCAGCACGTTGGCCGACTACGAGCAGTACTTC.

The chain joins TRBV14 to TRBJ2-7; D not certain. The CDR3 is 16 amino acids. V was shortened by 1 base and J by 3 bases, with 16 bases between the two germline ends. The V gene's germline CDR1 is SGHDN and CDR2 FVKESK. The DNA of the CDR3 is TGTGCCAGCAGCCAAGTAGTTGAAGGCAGGCGCTACGAGCAGTACTTC. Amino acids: CASSQVVEGRRYEQYF. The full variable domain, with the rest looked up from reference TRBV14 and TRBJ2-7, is EAGVTQFPSHSVIEKGQTVTLRCDPISGHDNLYWYRRVMGKEIKFLLHFVKESKQDESGMPNNRFLAERTGGTYSTLKVQPAELEDSGVYFCASSQVVEGRRYEQYFGPGTRLTVT.

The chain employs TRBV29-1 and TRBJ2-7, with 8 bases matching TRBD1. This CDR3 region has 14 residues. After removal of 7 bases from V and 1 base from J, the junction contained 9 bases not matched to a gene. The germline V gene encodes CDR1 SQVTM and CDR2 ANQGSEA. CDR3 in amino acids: CSATGQGRSYEQYF. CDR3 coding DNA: TGCAGCGCCACAGGACAGGGTCGTTCCTACGAGCAGTACTTC.

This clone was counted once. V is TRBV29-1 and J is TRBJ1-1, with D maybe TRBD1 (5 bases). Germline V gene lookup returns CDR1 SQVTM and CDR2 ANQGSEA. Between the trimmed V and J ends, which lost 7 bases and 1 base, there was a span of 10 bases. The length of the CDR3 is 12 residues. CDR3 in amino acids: CSGGRENTEAFF. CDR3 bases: TGCAGCGGGGGACGTGAGAACACTGAAGCTTTCTTT.

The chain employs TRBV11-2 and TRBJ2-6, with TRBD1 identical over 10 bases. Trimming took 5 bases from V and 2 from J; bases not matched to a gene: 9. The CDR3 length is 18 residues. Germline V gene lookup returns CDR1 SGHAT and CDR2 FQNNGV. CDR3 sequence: CASSPDRGVIAGANVLTF. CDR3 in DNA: TGTGCCAGCAGCCCGGACAGGGGGGTTATTGCTGGGGCCAACGTCCTGACTTTC.

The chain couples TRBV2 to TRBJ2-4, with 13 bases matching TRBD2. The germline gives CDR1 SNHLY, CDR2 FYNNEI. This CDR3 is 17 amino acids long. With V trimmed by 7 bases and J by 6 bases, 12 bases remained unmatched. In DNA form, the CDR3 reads TGTGCCAGCATTGTTTCCCTGACTAGCGGGGGGCTAAACATTCAGTACTTC. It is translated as CASIVSLTSGGLNIQYF.

Here the CDR3 reads CASSYQHGYEQYF. The DNA for the CDR3 is TGTGCCAGCAGTTACCAACACGGATACGAGCAGTACTTC. The chain uses TRBV6-5 and TRBJ2-7, with unresolved D. The CDR3 extends over 13 amino acids. V shed 2 bases and J shed 4 bases, with 9 bases lying between them. Germline V gene lookup returns CDR1 MNHEY and CDR2 SVGAGI.

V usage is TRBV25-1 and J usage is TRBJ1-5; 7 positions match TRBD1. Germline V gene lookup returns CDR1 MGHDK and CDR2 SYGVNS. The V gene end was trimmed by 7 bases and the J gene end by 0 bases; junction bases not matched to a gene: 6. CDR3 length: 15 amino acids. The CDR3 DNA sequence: TGTGCCAGCAACGACGGGACAGTTAGCAATCAGCCCCAGCATTTT. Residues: CASNDGTVSNQPQHF.

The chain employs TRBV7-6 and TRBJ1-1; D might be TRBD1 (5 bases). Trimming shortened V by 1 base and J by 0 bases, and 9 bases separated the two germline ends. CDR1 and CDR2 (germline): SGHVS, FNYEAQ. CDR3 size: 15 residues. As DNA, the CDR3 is TGTGCCAGCAGCTTAGGTCAGGGATTGAACACTGAAGCTTTCTTT. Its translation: CASSLGQGLNTEAFF.

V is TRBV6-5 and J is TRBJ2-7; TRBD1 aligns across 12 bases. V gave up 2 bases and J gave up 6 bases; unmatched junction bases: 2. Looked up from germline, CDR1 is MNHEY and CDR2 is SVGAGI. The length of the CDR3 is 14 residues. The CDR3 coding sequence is TGTGCCAGCAGTTACGGGACAGGGGGCCCCGAGCAGTACTTC. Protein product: CASSYGTGGPEQYF.

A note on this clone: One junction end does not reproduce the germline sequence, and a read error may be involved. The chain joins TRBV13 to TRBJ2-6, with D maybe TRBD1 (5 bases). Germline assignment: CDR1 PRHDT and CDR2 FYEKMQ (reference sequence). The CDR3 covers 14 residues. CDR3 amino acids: CASSHLSGANVLIF. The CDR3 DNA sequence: TGTGCCAGCAGTCATCTCTCTGGGGCCAACGTCCTGATTTTC.

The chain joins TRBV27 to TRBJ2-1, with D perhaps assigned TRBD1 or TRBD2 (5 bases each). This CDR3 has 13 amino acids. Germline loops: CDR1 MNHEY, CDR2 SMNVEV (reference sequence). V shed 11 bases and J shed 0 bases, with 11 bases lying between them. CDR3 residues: CASGRNSYNEQFF. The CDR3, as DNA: TGTGCCTCGGGGCGAAACTCCTACAATGAGCAGTTCTTC.

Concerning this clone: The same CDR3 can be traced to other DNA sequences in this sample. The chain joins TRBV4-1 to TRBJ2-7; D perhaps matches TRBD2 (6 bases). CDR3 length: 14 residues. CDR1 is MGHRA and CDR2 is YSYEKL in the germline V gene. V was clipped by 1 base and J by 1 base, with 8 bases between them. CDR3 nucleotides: TGCGCCAGCAGCCAAGTCGGGGGATCCTACGAGCAGTACTTC. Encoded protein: CASSQVGGSYEQYF.

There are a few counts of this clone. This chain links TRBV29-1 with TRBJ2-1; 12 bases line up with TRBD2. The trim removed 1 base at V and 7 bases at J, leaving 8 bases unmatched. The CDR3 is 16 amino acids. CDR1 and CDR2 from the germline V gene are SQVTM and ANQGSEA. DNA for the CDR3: TGCAGCGTTGAAGCCCAGACTAGCGGGAGAGTTAATGAGCAGTTCTTC. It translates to CSVEAQTSGRVNEQFF.

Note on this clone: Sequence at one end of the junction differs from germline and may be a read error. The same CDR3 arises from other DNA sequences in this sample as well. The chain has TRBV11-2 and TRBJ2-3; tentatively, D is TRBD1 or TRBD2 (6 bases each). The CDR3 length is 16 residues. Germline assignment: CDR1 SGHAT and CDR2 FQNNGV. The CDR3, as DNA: TGTGCCAGCAGAACCACAGGGATGGGGGGCACAGATACACAGTATTTT. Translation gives CASRTTGMGGTDTQYF.

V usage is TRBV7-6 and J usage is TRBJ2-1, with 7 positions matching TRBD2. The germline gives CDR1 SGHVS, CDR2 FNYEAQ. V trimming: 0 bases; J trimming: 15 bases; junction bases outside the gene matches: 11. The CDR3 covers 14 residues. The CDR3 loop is CASSLAGVWEGWFF. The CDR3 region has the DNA TGTGCCAGCAGCTTAGCGGGGGTTTGGGAGGGATGGTTCTTC.

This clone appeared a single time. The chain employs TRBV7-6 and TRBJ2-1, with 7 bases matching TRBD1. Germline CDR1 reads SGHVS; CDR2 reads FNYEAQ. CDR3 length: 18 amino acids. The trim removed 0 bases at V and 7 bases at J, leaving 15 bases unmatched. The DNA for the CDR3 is TGTGCCAGCAGCTTAGCTGGCAGTTACAGGGGCCCCGAGAATGAGCAGTTCTTC. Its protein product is CASSLAGSYRGPENEQFF. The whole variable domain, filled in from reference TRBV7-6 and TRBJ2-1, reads GAGVSQSPRYKVTKRGQDVALRCDPISGHVSLYWYRQALGQGPEFLTYFNYEAQQDKSGLPNDRFSAERPEGSISTLTIQRTEQRDSAMYRCASSLAGSYRGPENEQFFGPGTRLTVL.

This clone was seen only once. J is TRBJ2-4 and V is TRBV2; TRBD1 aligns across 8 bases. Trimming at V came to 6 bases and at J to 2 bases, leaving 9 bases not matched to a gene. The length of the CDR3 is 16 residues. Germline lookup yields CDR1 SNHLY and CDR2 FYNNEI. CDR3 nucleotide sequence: TGTGCCAGCAGAGACCGACAGGGGTTGACCAAAAACATTCAGTACTTC. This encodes CASRDRQGLTKNIQYF.

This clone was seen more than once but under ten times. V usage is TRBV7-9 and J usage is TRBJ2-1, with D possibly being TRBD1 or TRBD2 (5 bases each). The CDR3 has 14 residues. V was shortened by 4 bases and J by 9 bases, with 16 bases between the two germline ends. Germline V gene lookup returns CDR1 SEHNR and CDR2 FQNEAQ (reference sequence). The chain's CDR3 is CASSYGTTFREQFF. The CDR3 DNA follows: TGTGCCAGCAGCTACGGGACGACGTTCCGTGAGCAGTTCTTC.

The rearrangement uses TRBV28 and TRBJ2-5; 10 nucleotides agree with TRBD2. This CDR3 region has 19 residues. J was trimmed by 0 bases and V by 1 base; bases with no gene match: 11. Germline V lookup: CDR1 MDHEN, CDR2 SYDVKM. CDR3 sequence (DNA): TGTGCCAGCAGTTTATCGGCTAGCGGGAGCTCAGGGTACCAAGAGACCCAGTACTTC. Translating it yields CASSLSASGSSGYQETQYF.

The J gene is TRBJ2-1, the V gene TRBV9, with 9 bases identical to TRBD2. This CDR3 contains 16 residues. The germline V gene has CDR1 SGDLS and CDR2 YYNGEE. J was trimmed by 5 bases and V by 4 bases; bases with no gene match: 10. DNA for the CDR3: TGTGCCAGCAGCTCCCCGCGGGAGGGCCGGAACAATGAGCAGTTCTTC. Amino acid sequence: CASSSPREGRNNEQFF.

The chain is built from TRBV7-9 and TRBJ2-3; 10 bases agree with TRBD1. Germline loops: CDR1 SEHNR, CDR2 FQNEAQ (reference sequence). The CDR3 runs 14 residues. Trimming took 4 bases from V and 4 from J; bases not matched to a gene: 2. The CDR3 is CASSSTGGADTQYF. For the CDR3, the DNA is TGTGCCAGCAGCTCGACAGGGGGCGCAGATACGCAGTATTTT.